The present TCR beta chain was sequenced within a study of blood T cell repertoires in COVID-19. Study context: Samples came from the United States, Italy and Spain, spanning acute and convalescent COVID-19. From T cells, B-cell-depleted T cells, or PBMCs came the material, which was cDNA or gDNA.

Looked up from germline, CDR1 is LGHNT and CDR2 is FRNRAP. Trimming removed 2 bases from V and 3 bases from J, with 13 bases in between. CDR3 size: 15 residues. Authors' methods: Estimates of nucleated cell counts were drawn from the amplification of reference gene primers. Profiled with immunoSEQ multiplex PCR; TCRdb holds only in-frame clones, not every one. That table furnishes V, J and clone size, whereas the DNA furnished D and trimming. There are about 240,000 clones in the sample; approximately 90% occur only once, and approximately 7.5% lies in the top ten. This TCR was recovered from a man aged 60 to 69 who had recovered from COVID-19. The sequencing sample was made of peripheral blood. This sequence joins TRBV12-5 and TRBJ1-2, with D unclear. CDR3 nucleotides: TGTGCTAGTGGTTTGAAGATTGCGTCCGACTATGGCTACACCTTC. It translates to CASGLKIASDYGYTF.